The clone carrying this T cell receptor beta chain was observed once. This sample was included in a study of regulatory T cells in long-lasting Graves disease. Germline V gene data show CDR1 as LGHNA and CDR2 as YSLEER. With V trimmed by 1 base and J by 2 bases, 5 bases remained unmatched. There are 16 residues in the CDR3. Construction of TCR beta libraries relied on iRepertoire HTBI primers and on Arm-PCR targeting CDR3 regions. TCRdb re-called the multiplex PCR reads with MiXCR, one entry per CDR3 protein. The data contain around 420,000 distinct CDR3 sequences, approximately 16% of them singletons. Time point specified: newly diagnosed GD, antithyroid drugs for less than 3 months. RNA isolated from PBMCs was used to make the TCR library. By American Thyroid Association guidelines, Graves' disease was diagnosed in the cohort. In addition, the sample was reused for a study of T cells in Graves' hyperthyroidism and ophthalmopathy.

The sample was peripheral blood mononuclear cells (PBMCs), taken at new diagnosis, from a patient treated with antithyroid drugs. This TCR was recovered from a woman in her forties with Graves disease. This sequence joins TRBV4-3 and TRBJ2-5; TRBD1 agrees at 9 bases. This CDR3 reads CASSQGGTGYQETQYF. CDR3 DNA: TGCGCCAGCAGCCAAGGCGGGACAGGGTATCAAGAGACCCAGTACTTC.